One T cell receptor (beta chain) is described in this entry. This specimen comes from a study of CD8 T cells in Susac syndrome. RNA was extracted with the RNeasy kit, and a quantity of 0.5 to 1 ug was reverse transcribed using random hexamers. TCRdb re-called the immunoSEQ multiplex PCR reads through MiXCR, storing one row per CDR3 protein. This sample has around 280,000 distinct CDR3 sequences, with just over 90% found just once. In germline, CDR1 is MNHEY, CDR2 SVGEGT. The CDR3 sequence is 14 residues long. V dropped 6 bases and J dropped 5 bases, with 11 bases sitting between them. The source of this sequence is a human donor with multiple sclerosis. V and J are TRBV6-2 or TRBV6-3 and TRBJ1-6; possible D gene TRBD1, 5 bases. The sequencing input was CD4+ T cells from PBMCs. The CDR3 coding sequence is TGTGCCAGCAGACGGGACCAGCATAATTCACCCCTCCACTTT. This gives the protein CASRRDQHNSPLHF.